This TCR beta chain was sequenced during a study of T cells in pancreatic ductal adenocarcinoma. Points from the study as a whole: Compared with tumor, blood showed more total productive templates and approximately 8-fold more clonotypes.

TCRdb keeps only in-frame clones here, not all; method: immunoSEQ multiplex PCR. The profile shows 4,500 to 6,000 clones, around nine tenths of them singletons. Surgery without prior neoadjuvant therapy was the treatment of the selected pancreatic ductal adenocarcinoma patients. Comments on this clone: Its matching antigen is unknown.

The sample was pancreatic tumor tissue. The TCR originated in a human donor with pancreatic ductal adenocarcinoma.

CDR3 residues: CASSQFTGGMDTQYF. As DNA, the CDR3 is TGTGCCAGCAGCCAGTTCACGGGGGGGATGGATACGCAGTATTTT. The chain joins TRBV7-7 to TRBJ2-3; 8 nucleotides line up with TRBD2. The CDR3 runs to 15 residues. With V trimmed by 5 bases and J by 6 bases, 10 bases remained unmatched. Germline V gives CDR1 SSHAT, CDR2 FNYEAQ (reference sequence).